Each of the 29 T cell receptor beta chains below was sequenced from the same sample in a study of cytomegalovirus exposure and HLA in healthy donors. Primers included in the PCR were 60 Vbeta and 13 Jbeta primers. Libraries were prepared by immunoSEQ multiplex PCR; TCRdb keeps only in-frame clonotypes and omits some of them. The sample lists roughly 180,000 clones, roughly three quarters occurring once. Sequencing was performed on PBMCs. The receptor set was obtained from a woman between 50 and 59 years old in good health and CMV-seropositive.

Points on this clone: At one end the junction does not follow the germline gene, possibly because of a read error. The rearrangement links TRBV19 to TRBJ2-7; 7 bases match TRBD2. The CDR3 extends over 14 amino acids. From germline, CDR1 is LNHDA and CDR2 SQIVND (reference sequence). CDR3 DNA sequence: TGTGCCAGTAGTATTTGGGAGGGCTCCAACGAGCAGTACTTC. As protein: CASSIWEGSNEQYF.

To note about this clone: The junction differs from germline at one of its ends, possibly a read error. As DNA, the CDR3 is TGTGCTAGTGCTTTGTGGAGTGGCGACGAGCAGTACTTC. Its protein product is CASALWSGDEQYF. This rearrangement joins TRBV12-5 to TRBJ2-7; D not certain. Germline V gene sequence: CDR1 LGHNT, CDR2 FRNRAP. CDR3 length: 13 residues.

The CDR3 nucleotides are TGTGCCAGCAGCCAACTTGGCAGGGAGGGCTATGGCTACACCTTC. The encoded protein is CASSQLGREGYGYTF. V and J are TRBV14 and TRBJ1-2, with a weak D call TRBD1 (5 bases). V lost 2 bases and J 4 bases, leaving 14 bases between the germline ends. This CDR3 has 15 amino acids. Germline CDR1 reads SGHDN; CDR2 reads FVKESK.

J is TRBJ2-7 and V is TRBV4-1; a possible D gene is TRBD1 (5 bases). Germline loops: CDR1 MGHRA, CDR2 YSYEKL. Between the trimmed V and J ends, which lost 4 bases and 5 bases, there was a span of 12 bases. The CDR3 totals 13 residues. As DNA, the CDR3 is TGCGCCAGCAGCCTCGACAGAGCTAACGAGCAGTACTTC. This encodes CASSLDRANEQYF.

The chain recombines TRBV7-8 with TRBJ2-5, with 9 bases lining up with TRBD1. The germline CDR1 and CDR2 sequences are SGHVS and FQNEAQ. The V segment lost 4 bases and the J segment 4 bases; nucleotides outside the gene matches: 4. The CDR3 totals 14 residues. This chain's CDR3 is CASSSTGGRETQYF. In DNA form, the CDR3 reads TGTGCCAGCAGCTCGACAGGGGGACGAGAGACCCAGTACTTC.

V gene TRBV30 combines with J gene TRBJ2-2; the match to TRBD1 covers 8 bases. Germline values: CDR1 GTSNPN, CDR2 SVGIG (reference sequence). CDR3 size: 18 residues. V lost 0 bases to trimming and J lost 0 bases; unmatched junction nucleotides: 9. In DNA form, the CDR3 reads TGTGCCTGGAGTGTAGAGCGGAGCAGGGGGCCGAACACCGGGGAGCTGTTTTTT. Translating gives CAWSVERSRGPNTGELFF.

The chain is built from TRBV5-1 and TRBJ2-1, with D possibly TRBD2 on 6 matching bases. CDR3 length: 14 residues. The germline CDR1 and CDR2 sequences are SGHRS and YFSETQ. Trimming pared 3 bases from V and 11 bases from J, leaving 18 bases between. CDR3 amino acids: CASSSQSPGTQQFF. The CDR3 DNA sequence: TGCGCCAGCAGCTCACAGAGTCCCGGGACTCAGCAGTTCTTC.

This clone was found once. The chain is built from TRBV21-1 and TRBJ2-1; the D segment call TRBD2 is taken from the table without a DNA check. TRBV21-1 is noted as a pseudogene. CDR3 size: 11 residues. Here the CDR3 reads CASMRYNEQFF. CDR3 in DNA: TGTGCCAGCATGAGGTACAATGAGCAGTTCTTC.

The V call is TRBV2, the J call TRBJ2-7; 11 bases agree with TRBD1. This CDR3 spans 11 amino acids. With V trimmed by 7 bases and J by 12 bases, 5 bases remained unmatched. Per the germline V gene, CDR1 is SNHLY and CDR2 is FYNNEI. The CDR3 reads CASKGQGAWYF. The CDR3 nucleotides read TGTGCCAGCAAAGGACAGGGGGCTTGGTACTTC. The complete variable domain, with remaining parts taken from reference TRBV2 and TRBJ2-7, reads EPEVTQTPSHQVTQMGQEVILRCVPISNHLYFYWYRQILGQKVEFLVSFYNNEISEKSEIFDDQFSVERPDGSNFTLKIRSTKLEDSAMYFCASKGQGAWYFGPGTRLTVT.

The chain employs TRBV27 and TRBJ1-1; D gene unclear. The CDR3 runs to 13 residues. V dropped 1 base and J dropped 1 base, with 4 bases sitting between them. Germline loops: CDR1 MNHEY, CDR2 SMNVEV (reference sequence). CDR3 coding DNA: TGTGCCAGCAGTTTATGGCAGAACACTGAAGCTTTCTTT. Protein: CASSLWQNTEAFF.

V is TRBV30 and J is TRBJ1-5; no firm D call. The germline V gene encodes CDR1 GTSNPN and CDR2 SVGIG (reference sequence). The CDR3 has 13 residues. The ends were cut back, 0 bases at V and 4 bases at J, with 7 bases in the middle. CDR3 nucleotide sequence: TGTGCCTGGAGTGTAGGACTTAATCAGCCCCAGCATTTT. This sequence encodes CAWSVGLNQPQHF.

The rearrangement joins TRBV29-1 to TRBJ2-3, with a tentative D call TRBD1 (5 bases). The CDR3 spans 12 residues. V was clipped by 7 bases and J by 0 bases, with 8 bases between them. From germline, CDR1 is SQVTM and CDR2 ANQGSEA. The CDR3 DNA sequence: TGCAGCGCCCAGGGTAGCACAGATACGCAGTATTTT. Translation: CSAQGSTDTQYF.

The chain links TRBV2 to TRBJ1-6; no definite D call. V was trimmed by 8 bases and J by 10 bases, leaving 9 bases between them. CDR3 length equals 11 residues. CDR1 and CDR2 from the germline V gene are SNHLY and FYNNEI. The CDR3 protein is CASPLTSPLHF. The CDR3 bases are TGTGCCAGCCCCCTAACCTCACCCCTCCACTTT.

The V and J genes are TRBV4-1 and TRBJ1-2; D gene unclear. There are 13 residues in the CDR3. Germline V lookup: CDR1 MGHRA, CDR2 YSYEKL. V lost 6 bases and J 0 bases, leaving 8 bases between the germline ends. The CDR3 region has the DNA TGCGCCAGCAGAAGAGCTACTAACTATGGCTACACCTTC. The encoded protein is CASRRATNYGYTF.

This clone was seen only a few times. The chain recombines TRBV5-1 with TRBJ1-1; D gene unclear. In germline, CDR1 is SGHRS, CDR2 YFSETQ. The V end lost 2 bases, the J end lost 0 bases, and 5 bases lay between the germline ends. CDR3 size: 13 residues. This CDR3 reads CASSLSMNTEAFF. CDR3 nucleotide sequence: TGCGCCAGCAGCTTATCTATGAACACTGAAGCTTTCTTT.

The V gene is TRBV2, the J gene TRBJ2-5, with a weak D call TRBD2 (6 bases). CDR1 and CDR2 (germline): SNHLY, FYNNEI. The CDR3 consists of 14 residues. Trimming cost V 6 bases and J 4 bases, with 15 bases left between them. As DNA, the CDR3 is TGTGCCAGCAGCCCTCGCCTCGGGGGAGAGACCCAGTACTTC. This gives the protein CASSPRLGGETQYF. The entire variable domain, with the rest obtained from reference TRBV2 and TRBJ2-5, is as follows: EPEVTQTPSHQVTQMGQEVILRCVPISNHLYFYWYRQILGQKVEFLVSFYNNEISEKSEIFDDQFSVERPDGSNFTLKIRSTKLEDSAMYFCASSPRLGGETQYFGPGTRLLVL.

This clone was found a few times. The J gene is TRBJ1-2, the V gene TRBV6-1; perhaps TRBD1 as D (6 bases). Trimming pared 2 bases from V and 3 bases from J, leaving 22 bases between. The length of the CDR3 is 18 residues. CDR1 is MNHNS, CDR2 SASEGT, per germline. The CDR3 loop is CASSENRDILSRDYGYTF. CDR3 in DNA: TGTGCCAGCAGTGAAAATAGGGACATCCTGAGCCGGGACTATGGCTACACCTTC.

The chain uses TRBV11-2 and TRBJ2-7; TRBD1 aligns across 10 bases. This CDR3 contains 13 residues. The trim removed 8 bases at V and 5 bases at J, leaving 6 bases unmatched. The germline V gene encodes CDR1 SGHAT and CDR2 FQNNGV. In DNA, the CDR3 is TGTGCCAGCGCCGGCGGGACAGGGGACGAGCAGTACTTC. As protein: CASAGGTGDEQYF.

The chain recombines TRBV18 with TRBJ1-2; D is possibly TRBD1 (5 bases). Trimming shortened V by 5 bases and J by 0 bases, and 10 bases separated the two germline ends. The V gene's germline CDR1 is KGHSH and CDR2 LQKENI. CDR3 length: 14 amino acids. The CDR3 DNA is TGTGCCAGCTCAACGGACATGGCTAACTATGGCTACACCTTC. Translated, it gives CASSTDMANYGYTF.

The chain combines TRBV6-1 with TRBJ2-5, with D perhaps TRBD1 (5 bases). Matching the DNA end better, TRBJ2-7 makes the J call doubtful. This CDR3 has 14 residues. Germline lookup yields CDR1 MNHNS and CDR2 SASEGT. This chain's CDR3 is CASSEAQGLYEQYF. The CDR3 DNA sequence: TGTGCCAGCAGTGAAGCGCAGGGTTTGTACGAGCAGTACTTC.

This CDR3 reads CASSQHTGLDRYEQYF. CDR3 bases: TGTGCCAGCAGCCAACACACGGGACTAGACCGCTACGAGCAGTACTTC. V usage is TRBV14 and J usage is TRBJ2-7; 8 positions match TRBD2. Germline trimming cut 2 bases from V and 3 bases from J; bases unmatched to any gene: 9. Germline V CDR1 and CDR2: SGHDN, FVKESK. The CDR3 sequence is 16 residues long.

This rearrangement joins TRBV30 to TRBJ1-2; 9 bases map to TRBD1. CDR1 GTSNPN and CDR2 SVGIG come from the germline V gene (reference sequence). The ends lost 7 bases at V and 4 bases at J; junction bases unmatched: 13. This CDR3 region has 15 residues. In nucleotides, the CDR3 is TGTGCCTACAAGGTCGGGACAGGGTGGGTCTATGGCTACACCTTC. Translated: CAYKVGTGWVYGYTF.

The chain is built from TRBV11-2 and TRBJ2-7, with D unresolved. CDR1 is SGHAT, CDR2 FQNNGV, per germline. The V gene lost 4 bases and the J gene lost 2 bases, with 12 bases spanning the gap. This CDR3 has 14 residues. The CDR3 DNA reads as TGTGCCAGCAGCTCCGGTCCCGCTCCCTACGAGCAGTACTTC. Translation gives CASSSGPAPYEQYF.

This clone came up a few times. The chain joins TRBV7-2 to TRBJ2-7; weak D call: TRBD2 (6 bases). The ends were cut back, 8 bases at V and 6 bases at J, with 11 bases in the middle. This CDR3 spans 11 amino acids. The germline V gene has CDR1 SGHTA and CDR2 FQGNSA. CDR3 coding DNA: TGTGCCAGCCAGGAGGGTCGCGAGCAGTACTTC. It encodes CASQEGREQYF.

The chain has TRBV5-1 and TRBJ2-3; possibly TRBD2 for D (6 bases). CDR1 SGHRS and CDR2 YFSETQ come from the germline V gene. This CDR3 is 12 amino acids long. V was clipped by 4 bases and J by 5 bases, with 8 bases between them. CDR3 amino acids: CASSPEGDTQYF. The CDR3 DNA reads TGCGCCAGCAGCCCGGAGGGAGATACGCAGTATTTT.

This chain uses TRBV5-6 with TRBJ2-7, with 7 bases identical to TRBD1. Germline values: CDR1 SGHDT, CDR2 YYEEEE. V gave up 0 bases and J gave up 2 bases; unmatched junction bases: 2. The CDR3 spans 14 residues. The CDR3 DNA reads TGTGCCAGCAGCTTGGCGGGACAGACCTACGAGCAGTACTTC. Translation: CASSLAGQTYEQYF.

The J gene is TRBJ2-7, the V gene TRBV4-2, with TRBD2 matching 8 bases. The CDR3 is 14 residues long. Germline CDR1 LGHNA, CDR2 YNFKEQ. Trimming took 0 bases from V and 5 from J; bases not matched to a gene: 3. CDR3 residues: CASSQERGADEQYF. CDR3 nucleotides: TGTGCCAGCAGCCAAGAGCGGGGGGCCGACGAGCAGTACTTC.

This chain connects TRBV9 to TRBJ2-7; 8 nucleotides align to TRBD1. Germline V gene lookup returns CDR1 SGDLS and CDR2 YYNGEE. The CDR3 loop spans 14 amino acids. V shed 4 bases and J 3 bases; nucleotides not matched to a gene: 6. CDR3 in amino acids: CASSPQDRVYEQYF. As DNA, the CDR3 is TGTGCCAGCAGCCCCCAGGACAGGGTCTACGAGCAGTACTTC.

CDR3 sequence reads: CAWGPGGSKAFF. The CDR3 bases are TGTGCCTGGGGCCCAGGGGGCTCGAAAGCTTTCTTT. J is TRBJ1-1 and V is TRBV30; 8 bases match TRBD1. Germline CDR1 and CDR2: GTSNPN and SVGIG (reference sequence). After removal of 5 bases from V and 9 bases from J, the junction contained 8 bases not matched to a gene. The CDR3 covers 12 residues.